Below, one T cell receptor beta chain is given with its context. No antigen is known for it. This record comes from a study of Ad26.COV2.S vaccination and SARS-CoV-2 variants. Overall study findings and caveats: Measures of TCR breadth and depth may have fallen short of total T cell responses. Placebo recipients trailed vaccine recipients in spike-specific TCR breadth.

Using immunoSEQ multiplex PCR, the repertoire was profiled, and TCRdb retains in-frame clones only, with some absent. The sample contains a few hundred thousand clones, roughly 90% of which appear only once. Unmatched junction bases numbered 6, after V lost 1 base and J lost 6 bases. CDR3 size: 16 residues. Germline CDR1 reads SGHDN; CDR2 reads FVKESK. Treatment indicated: 19 received Ad26.COV2.S at low or high dose, single or two shots; roughly five received placebo; per-sample allocation not given. Samples were taken on day 63 after the first vaccine or placebo injection. Spike of the Wuhan-strain SARS-CoV-2 was expressed by an Ad26 vector, which formed the vaccine.

Here the sequenced sample was peripheral blood, taken in a trial of Ad26.COV2.S vaccine versus placebo. This TCR was sampled from a person between 18 and 60 years old who received the Ad26.COV2.S COVID-19 vaccine or a placebo. The chain carries TRBV14 and TRBJ1-6; 7 bases map to TRBD1. CDR3: CASSQVGGGGNSPLHF. CDR3 nucleotide sequence: TGTGCCAGCAGCCAAGTAGGAGGGGGCGGTAATTCACCCCTCCACTTT.